The clone carrying this T cell receptor (beta chain) has only one observation. These data are taken from a study of blood T cell repertoires in COVID-19. The CDR3 consists of 13 residues. The V gene end was trimmed by 5 bases and the J gene end by 6 bases; junction bases not matched to a gene: 1. The germline V gene encodes CDR1 SGHTA and CDR2 FQGTGA. Sequenced by immunoSEQ multiplex PCR; TCRdb stores in-frame clones only, minus some. The sample consists of roughly 99,000 clones, around 74% of them appearing once. This sequence originates from a woman aged 80 or over with active or convalescent COVID-19. The chain employs TRBV7-3 and TRBJ2-1; 10 bases fit TRBD2. The sequenced sample was peripheral blood. In DNA form, the CDR3 reads TGTGCCAGCAGCCGGACTAGCGGCAATGAGCAGTTCTTC. This sequence encodes CASSRTSGNEQFF.